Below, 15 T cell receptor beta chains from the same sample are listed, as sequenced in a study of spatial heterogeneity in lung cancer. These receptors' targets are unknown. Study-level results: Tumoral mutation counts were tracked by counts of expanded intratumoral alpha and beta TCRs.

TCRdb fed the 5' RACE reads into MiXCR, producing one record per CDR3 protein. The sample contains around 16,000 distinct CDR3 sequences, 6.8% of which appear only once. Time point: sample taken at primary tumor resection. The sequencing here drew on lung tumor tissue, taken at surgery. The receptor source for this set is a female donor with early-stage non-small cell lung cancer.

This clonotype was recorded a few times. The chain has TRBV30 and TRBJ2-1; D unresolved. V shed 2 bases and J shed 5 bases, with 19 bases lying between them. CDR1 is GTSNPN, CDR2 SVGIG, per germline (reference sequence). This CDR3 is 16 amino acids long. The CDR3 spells CAWSPNKGVADNEQFF. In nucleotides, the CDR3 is TGTGCCTGGAGTCCAAATAAGGGTGTGGCGGACAATGAGCAGTTCTTC.

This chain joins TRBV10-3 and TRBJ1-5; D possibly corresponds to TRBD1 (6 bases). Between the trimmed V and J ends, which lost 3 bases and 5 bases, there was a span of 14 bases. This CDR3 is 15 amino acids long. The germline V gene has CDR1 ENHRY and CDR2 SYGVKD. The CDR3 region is CAISDTNREHQPQHF. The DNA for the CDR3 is TGTGCCATCAGTGACACCAACAGGGAGCATCAGCCCCAGCATTTT.

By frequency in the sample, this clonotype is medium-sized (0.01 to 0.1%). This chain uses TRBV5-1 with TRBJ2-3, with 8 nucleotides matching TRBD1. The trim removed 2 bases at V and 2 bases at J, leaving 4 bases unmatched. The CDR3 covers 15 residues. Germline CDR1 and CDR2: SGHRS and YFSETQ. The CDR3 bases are TGCGCCAGCAGCTTCGGGGGACAGGTCACAGATACGCAGTATTTT. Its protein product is CASSFGGQVTDTQYF.

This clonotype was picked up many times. The CDR3 reads CASSREKTGPGANVLTF. In nucleotides, the CDR3 is TGTGCCAGCAGCCGCGAGAAAACAGGGCCTGGGGCCAACGTCCTGACTTTC. The chain is built from TRBV7-6 and TRBJ2-6, with D perhaps TRBD1 (6 bases). V was cut by 5 bases and J by 2 bases, with 16 bases left in between. The CDR3 runs 17 residues. Germline-derived CDR1 and CDR2 are SGHVS and FNYEAQ.

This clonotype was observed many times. The CDR3 loop is CASSPGGTSGGATQYF. In DNA, the CDR3 is TGTGCCAGCAGCCCCGGGGGGACTAGCGGGGGAGCTACGCAGTATTTT. The rearrangement joins TRBV7-3 to TRBJ2-3; 14 bases are shared with TRBD2. This CDR3 has 16 residues. The V and J ends lost 5 bases and 8 bases, in that order; junction bases with no gene match: 9. Germline CDR1 SGHTA, CDR2 FQGTGA.

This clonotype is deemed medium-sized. CDR3 in amino acids: CASSLAGGPYEQYF. The CDR3 DNA reads as TGTGCCAGCAGCTTGGCGGGGGGCCCCTACGAGCAGTACTTC. The rearrangement links TRBV5-5 to TRBJ2-7; TRBD2 is a possible D gene (7 bases). Germline-derived CDR1 and CDR2 are SGHKS and YYEKEE (reference sequence). The CDR3 length is 14 residues. Trimming took off 0 bases at V and 2 bases at J, with 9 bases between the two ends. Full variable domain (outside the CDR3, taken from reference TRBV5-5 and TRBJ2-7): DAGVTQSPTHLIKTRGQQVTLRCSPISGHKSVSWYQQVLGQGPQFIFQYYEKEERGRGNFPDRFSARQFPNYSSELNVNALLLGDSALYLCASSLAGGPYEQYFGPGTRLTVT.

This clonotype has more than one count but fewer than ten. The CDR3, as DNA: TGCGCCAGCAGCCCGGGACTAGCGGGGGCCCCAGTAGAGACCCAGTACTTC. Translation: CASSPGLAGAPVETQYF. This sequence joins TRBV5-1 and TRBJ2-5; 14 nucleotides align to TRBD2. The CDR3 loop spans 17 amino acids. Trimming cost V 4 bases and J 4 bases; bases outside gene matches: 9. Germline values: CDR1 SGHRS, CDR2 YFSETQ. The full variable domain, in which reference TRBV5-1 and TRBJ2-5 provide the parts outside the CDR3, is KAGVTQTPRYLIKTRGQQVTLSCSPISGHRSVSWYQQTPGQGLQFLFEYFSETQRNKGNFPGRFSGRQFSNSRSEMNVSTLELGDSALYLCASSPGLAGAPVETQYFGPGTRLLVL.

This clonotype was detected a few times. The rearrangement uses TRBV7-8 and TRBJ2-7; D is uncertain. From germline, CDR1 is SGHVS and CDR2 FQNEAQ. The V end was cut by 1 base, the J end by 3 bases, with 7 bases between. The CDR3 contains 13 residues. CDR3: CASSLDGFYEQYF. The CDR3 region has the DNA TGTGCCAGCAGCTTAGACGGGTTCTACGAGCAGTACTTC.

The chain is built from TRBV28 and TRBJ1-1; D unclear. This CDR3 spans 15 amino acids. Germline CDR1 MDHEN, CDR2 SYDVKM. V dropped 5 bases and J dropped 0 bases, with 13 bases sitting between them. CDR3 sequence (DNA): TGTGCCAGCAGTCCCCCGGCAGGTATGAACACTGAAGCTTTCTTT. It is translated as CASSPPAGMNTEAFF.

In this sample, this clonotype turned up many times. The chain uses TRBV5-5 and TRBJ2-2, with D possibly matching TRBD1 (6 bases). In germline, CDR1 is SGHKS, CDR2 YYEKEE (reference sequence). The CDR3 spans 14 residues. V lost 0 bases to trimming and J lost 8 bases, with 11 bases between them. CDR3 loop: CASSLVAGTGELFF. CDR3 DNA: TGTGCCAGCAGCTTGGTGGCAGGGACAGGGGAGCTGTTTTTT.

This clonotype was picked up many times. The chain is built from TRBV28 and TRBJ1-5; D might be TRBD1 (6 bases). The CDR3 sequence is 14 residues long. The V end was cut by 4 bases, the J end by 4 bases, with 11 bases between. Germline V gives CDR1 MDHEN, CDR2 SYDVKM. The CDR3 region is CASSYGGSNQPQHF. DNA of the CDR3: TGTGCCAGCAGTTATGGGGGCTCTAATCAGCCCCAGCATTTT.

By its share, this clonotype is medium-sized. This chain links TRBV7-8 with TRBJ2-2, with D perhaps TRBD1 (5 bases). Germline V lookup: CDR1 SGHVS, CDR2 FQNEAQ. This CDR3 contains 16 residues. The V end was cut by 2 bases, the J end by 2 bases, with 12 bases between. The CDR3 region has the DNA TGTGCCAGCAGCTTACGAACAGGATTAAACACCGGGGAGCTGTTTTTT. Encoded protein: CASSLRTGLNTGELFF.

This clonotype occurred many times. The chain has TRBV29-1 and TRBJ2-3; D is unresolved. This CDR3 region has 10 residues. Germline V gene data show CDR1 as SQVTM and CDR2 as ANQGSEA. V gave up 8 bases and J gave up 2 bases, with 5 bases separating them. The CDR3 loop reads CSTNTDTQYF. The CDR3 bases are TGCAGCACGAACACAGATACGCAGTATTTT.

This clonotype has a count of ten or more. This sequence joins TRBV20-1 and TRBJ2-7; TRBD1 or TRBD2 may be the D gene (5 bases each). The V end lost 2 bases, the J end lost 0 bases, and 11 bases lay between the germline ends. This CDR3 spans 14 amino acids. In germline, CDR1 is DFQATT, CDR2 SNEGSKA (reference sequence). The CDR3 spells CSARPGTGSYEQYF. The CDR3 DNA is TGCAGTGCTAGACCCGGGACCGGCTCCTACGAGCAGTACTTC.

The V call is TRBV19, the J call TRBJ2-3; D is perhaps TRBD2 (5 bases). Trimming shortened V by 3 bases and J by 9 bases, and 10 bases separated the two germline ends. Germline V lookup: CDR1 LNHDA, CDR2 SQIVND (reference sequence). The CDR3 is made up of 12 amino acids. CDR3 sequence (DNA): TGTGCCAGTAGTATGTCCGGGGTGACGCAGTATTTT. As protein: CASSMSGVTQYF.